This TCR beta chain is drawn from a study of cytomegalovirus exposure and HLA in healthy donors (TCRdb year 2017). For the study in its entirety: In an earlier analysis of under 600 of the donors, 276 Gb of sequence data and 117 million unique TCR beta sequences from about 179 million T cells were reported. Class I and class II HLA loci were covered by the typing at four-digit resolution. Across 398 genotyped donors of the cohort, an average of about 240,000 unique TCR beta nucleotide sequences per donor were sequenced, and about a sixth of those sequences were non-productive. Donor age, sex, ethnicity and CMV serostatus were compiled together with the repertoire data. Using immunosequencing, the study profiled T cell repertoires from some 670 subjects and related those repertoires to cytomegalovirus serostatus. A later analysis re-analyzed previously published TCR beta repertoires from roughly 690 donors and added high-resolution HLA genotyping to study TCR occurrence patterns. The study combined high-throughput TCR immunosequencing, statistical association of individual TCRs with disease status, and machine learning to predict cytomegalovirus infection status. All discovery cohort repertoires had been generated on a single sequencing platform. In addition to the first cohort of roughly 700 subjects, a separate validation cohort of around 110 different subjects was used. Roughly 300 gigabases of sequencing data and around 80 million unique TCR sequences made up an early release that covered approximately 650 HLA-typed donors. Roughly five DR-DQ haplotypes were treated as single units for association and clustering because of strong linkage in the cohort. Rather than using new phenotypic data, the later analysis identified candidate immune exposures from TCR beta sequences and from how often those sequences occurred across donors. A later genetic analysis used genome-wide SNP genotypes for about three fifths of the 666 donors, treating that subset as a discovery cohort. The study was designed to test whether signatures of past pathogen exposure could be identified by cataloging public T cell receptors. Of the 398 genotyped donors, 75% to 85% were placed in the genetic ancestry cluster associated with self-reported Caucasian donors. An earlier analysis of around 640 of the donors used high-throughput TCR beta sequencing to judge whether each TCR beta V gene segment behaved as functional or pseudogenic. Typing coverage differed by locus: A, B, C, DRB1 and DQB1 were typed in roughly 620-630 donors, DQA1 in 500 to 550, DPA1 in some 600, and DPB1 in just under 490. Summary of the overall study and its limitations: According to a later analysis, parvovirus B19, influenza, CMV and Epstein-Barr virus appeared linked to several top co-occurrence clusters. Because HLA typing was unavailable for some donors at each locus, only the typed subset was used in association tests. Most TCR sequences were observed very rarely across donors, whereas some public TCRs were present in many individuals. Because counts were too low, roughly 16 rarely observed V segments, including chromosome 9 orphons, were left out of the earlier analysis of over 550 of the donors. In both the original and validation cohorts, the classifier was reported to diagnose cytomegalovirus status with high specificity and sensitivity. This cohort had only TCR beta chains sequenced, and the lack of alpha or paired-chain data limited which features could be detected. In an earlier analysis of 587 of the donors, most TCR beta V segments were observed in productive rearrangements about 87% or about 30% of the time, broadly matching IMGT annotations. The authors suggested that the approach could potentially be generalized to other disease states and immunological phenotypes. Compared with equally common non-associated chains, HLA-associated TCR beta chains in a later analysis were more clonally expanded and had lower generation probabilities. Specific HLA alleles were associated with roughly 16,000 TCR beta sequences at a false discovery rate of 0.05 in a later analysis. In a later analysis, TCR association rates were found to vary across HLA loci, with the most associated TCRs seen for DRB1 alleles and the fewest for HLA-C alleles. Correlated functional status among segregating V segments might be attributable to linkage disequilibrium, but an unknown experimental factor could not be ruled out. Assigning TCR associations to individual alleles was difficult when HLA alleles, especially DR and DQ, strongly co-occurred. The study listed 164 TCR beta chains as associated with cytomegalovirus. Some IMGT-functional V segments, including TRBV6-2 and TRBV6-3, could not be told apart with the 87-base-pair reads, so those segments were excluded. A later analysis found that most CMV-associated TCR beta chains appeared HLA-restricted, with HLA associations seemingly driven largely by CMV exposure. In vitro tests confirmed that a few of the cytomegalovirus-associated TCR beta chains recognize cytomegalovirus antigens. Presence/absence analyses assumed roughly uniform sequencing depth across donors, an assumption that may not hold. According to a later genetic analysis, donors in an Asian-associated ancestry cluster had fewer N-insertions in productive TCRs than the roughly 700-donor mean. An association between a missense DCLRE1C variant and V-gene and J-gene trimming of TCR beta chains was found in a later genetic analysis and replicated in an independent cohort. For the cohort, immune exposure information was limited to CMV serostatus. A further reported finding was that TCR beta sequences accurately predicted the HLA-A and HLA-B alleles for most subjects in the first cohort. A group of highly shared sequence variants was considered likely to be a technical artifact of the sequencing pipeline.

The library was made by the immunoSEQ multiplex PCR assay. For the multiplex PCR, a mixture combining 60 forward primers for TCR Vbeta segments and 13 reverse primers for TCR Jbeta segments was used. The CDR3 region of rearranged TCR beta genes was amplified from genomic DNA by a multiplex PCR assay. The Illumina HiSeq System was used to sequence the amplified TCR beta libraries as 87-base-pair reads. As for the authors' bioinformatics: A later analysis counted about 80 million unique TCR beta chains across the 666 repertoires, and approximately 11 million of these chains were shared by at least two donors. Raw reads were error-corrected and collapsed into unique sequences by a nearest-neighbor algorithm in which closely related sequences were merged to remove PCR and sequencing errors. CDR3 sequences were aligned to IMGT reference sequences to assign V, D and J gene segments. For a sequence to be retained, a match of at least six nucleotides was required to both a V gene segment and a J gene segment. Rearrangements were called productive when the CDR3 lacked stop codons and stayed in frame with V and J; all others were non-productive. Following IMGT convention, CDR3 was defined as the stretch from the second conserved V-encoded cysteine to the conserved J-encoded phenylalanine. The earlier analysis of about 620 of the donors excluded sequences that lacked an unambiguous match to a single V gene segment. An earlier analysis of a few hundred of the donors classified V segments as functional when productive rearrangements were above 56.7% and as segregating when the standard deviation between donors was above 5%. To diagnose cytomegalovirus status from the catalog of TCR beta chain sequences, a statistical classification framework was built. In a later analysis, V and J genes were assigned by comparing TCR nucleotide sequences against IMGT/GENE-DB human TR gene sequences. The TCRdist pipeline was used in a later analysis to assign CDR3 sequences and most-parsimonious VDJ recombination scenarios. A later analysis defined each TCR beta chain by its CDR3 amino acid sequence plus V-gene family, and excluded reads lacking a unique V-gene family. A later analysis removed 600 or so highly shared, low-generation-probability nucleotide sequences to deal with suspected cross-contamination and a sequencing artifact. For each public chain, a later analysis derived a clonal expansion index from normalized ranks of inferred template counts within each repertoire. Generation probabilities in a later analysis came from a VDJ recombination model fitted to out-of-frame rearrangements, and those results were checked against IGoR. Hypergeometric tests were used in a later analysis to score TCR-TCR, TCR-HLA and TCR-CMV co-occurrence, with a repertoire-size bias correction applied to the TCR pairs. A later analysis estimated false discovery rates by permuting HLA or CMV assignments 20 times. In a later analysis, co-occurring TCRs were grouped using DBSCAN, with TCRdist sequence similarity added in when clustering inside HLA-allele-positive subsets. Repertoires with fewer than 30,000 or more than 120,000 public chains were left out of co-occurrence clustering, as were about 5 repertoires with anomalous nucleotide sharing. Held by TCRdb, this immuneACCESS table contains in-frame sequences only and omits some clones. Under half of the omission traces to an unresolved V gene where checked; the cause of the rest is unknown. The D gene and trimming were derived from the DNA, and the V and J assignments and clone size from that table. Present in this sample are around 120,000 clones, around 70% of which were seen just once. The top ten clonotypes cover about 2.4% of the sample.

The germline V gene provides CDR1 LGHNT and CDR2 FRNRAP. Inclusive of the bounding cysteine and phenylalanine, the CDR3 is 13 residues long. Of all the DNA, just the CDR3 is kept, 39 bases in frame from base 1. The junction carries 14 bases between V and J, which are trimmed by 8 bases and 4 bases respectively. The cohort comprised fewer than 750 healthy bone marrow donors. All cohort members were sampled while nominally healthy, although unrecorded immune exposures were likely present. The donor tested CMV seropositive, placing the donor among the roughly 270 seropositive members of the cohort. A peripheral blood sample was provided by each donor, and peripheral blood mononuclear cells were used for TCR beta sequencing. Genomic DNA extraction from the blood cell samples was performed with the Qiagen DNeasy Blood Extraction Kit. About this clone itself: Its antigen has not been determined. No per-base quality is available; no much larger clone lies one base away.

The sequencing sample was made of PBMCs. Recombination joined TRBV12-5 with TRBJ2-5; no D gene call is confident. The source of this sequence is a woman aged 60-75 years in good health and CMV-seropositive. The nucleotide sequence is TGTGCTAGTTACCGCGCGCCGGGAGAGACCCAGTACTTC. It translates to CASYRAPGETQYF.